Listed here are 25 T cell receptor beta chains from one sample, sequenced in a study of shared clonotypes between healthy human individuals. Some clones are missing from TCRdb's copy, which holds only in-frame ones; the method was immunoSEQ multiplex PCR. The repertoire holds about 1 million clones, with around 75% as singletons. Sequencing was done on a sample of memory CD4+ T cells sorted from blood. Subset noted: CD45RA-negative fraction. Receptors were obtained from a man aged 18 to 29 in good health.

The rearrangement uses TRBV2 and TRBJ2-1; D is undetermined. The CDR3 extends over 12 amino acids. V was clipped by 6 bases and J by 16 bases, with 19 bases between them. Per germline, CDR1 SNHLY and CDR2 FYNNEI. The DNA for the CDR3 is TGTGCCAGCAGGGCCTCAATGGATGTGCTATTCTTC. It encodes CASRASMDVLFF.

This sequence joins TRBV27 and TRBJ1-5, with 9 bases fitting TRBD1. Germline loops: CDR1 MNHEY, CDR2 SMNVEV (reference sequence). J lost 5 bases, V lost 4 bases, and 3 bases had no gene match. This CDR3 has 14 residues. Here the CDR3 reads CASSSWTGDQPQHF. CDR3 nucleotide sequence: TGTGCCAGCAGTTCGTGGACAGGGGATCAGCCCCAGCATTTT.

The chain links TRBV29-1 to TRBJ2-5, with 8 nucleotides matching TRBD1. V shed 6 bases, J shed 5 bases, and the junction held 11 bases outside the gene matches. The length of the CDR3 is 14 residues. The germline gives CDR1 SQVTM, CDR2 ANQGSEA. The CDR3 bases are TGCAGCGTGGCTCATCAGGGGGCCTGGGAGACCCAGTACTTC. It codes for CSVAHQGAWETQYF.

A few counts support this clone. The CDR3 DNA reads TGTGCCACCGAGAAAACTAACTATGGCTACACCTTC. This sequence encodes CATEKTNYGYTF. The chain links TRBV10-3 to TRBJ1-2; no firm D call. The V gene's germline CDR1 is ENHRY and CDR2 SYGVKD. V lost 10 bases and J 0 bases, leaving 9 bases between the germline ends. The CDR3 spans 12 residues.

This sequence joins TRBV5-6 and TRBJ2-3; D uncertain. Per the germline V gene, CDR1 is SGHDT and CDR2 is YYEEEE. V lost 3 bases and J lost 0, with 14 bases in between. The CDR3 has 16 residues. CDR3 loop: CASSWSGRKSTDTQYF. DNA of the CDR3: TGTGCCAGCAGCTGGAGTGGGCGTAAAAGCACAGATACGCAGTATTTT.

This rearrangement joins TRBV2 to TRBJ1-2; D uncertain. The CDR3 spans 12 residues. The germline CDR1 and CDR2 sequences are SNHLY and FYNNEI. V dropped 5 bases and J dropped 4 bases, with 8 bases sitting between them. The CDR3 coding sequence is TGTGCCAGCAGTCTGTCTCTCTATGGCTACACCTTC. The encoded protein is CASSLSLYGYTF.

The J gene is TRBJ2-3, the V gene TRBV7-8; tentative D call: TRBD1 (5 bases). This CDR3 spans 14 amino acids. Germline loops: CDR1 SGHVS, CDR2 FQNEAQ. V was pared by 5 bases and J by 6 bases, with 15 bases between. The CDR3 DNA reads TGTGCCAGCAGCCCACTGGGGAAGGGGGATACGCAGTATTTT. Translated: CASSPLGKGDTQYF. The entire variable domain, with the rest obtained from reference TRBV7-8 and TRBJ2-3, is as follows: GAGVSQSPRYKVAKRGQDVALRCDPISGHVSLFWYQQALGQGPEFLTYFQNEAQLDKSGLPSDRFFAERPEGSVSTLKIQRTQQEDSAVYLCASSPLGKGDTQYFGPGTRLTVL.

The genes are TRBV5-1 and TRBJ2-5; a weak D match, TRBD1 (5 bases). The V end lost 0 bases, the J end lost 1 base, and 7 bases lay between the germline ends. CDR3 size: 14 residues. Germline lookup yields CDR1 SGHRS and CDR2 YFSETQ. This CDR3 reads CASSLVTGQETQYF. The CDR3 coding sequence is TGCGCCAGCAGCTTGGTTACAGGCCAAGAGACCCAGTACTTC.

This clone was seen a handful of times. The chain uses TRBV19 and TRBJ1-5; weak D call: TRBD1 (6 bases). This CDR3 contains 14 residues. V was shortened by 4 bases and J by 3 bases, with 10 bases between the two germline ends. CDR1 and CDR2 from the germline V gene are LNHDA and SQIVND (reference sequence). The CDR3 region has the DNA TGTGCCAGTAGTACGCAGGGGTTCAATCAGCCCCAGCATTTT. Its protein is CASSTQGFNQPQHF. Full variable domain (remainder filled in from reference TRBV19 and TRBJ1-5): DGGITQSPKYLFRKEGQNVTLSCEQNLNHDAMYWYRQDPGQGLRLIYYSQIVNDFQKGDIAEGYSVSREKKESFPLTVTSAQKNPTAFYLCASSTQGFNQPQHFGDGTRLSIL.

V and J are TRBV7-2 and TRBJ2-4; 8 nucleotides align to TRBD2. CDR3 size: 13 residues. Looked up from germline, CDR1 is SGHTA and CDR2 is FQGNSA. J was trimmed by 6 bases and V by 5 bases; bases with no gene match: 3. CDR3 nucleotide sequence: TGTGCCAGCAGCGAAGGACTAGCAAACATTCAGTACTTC. Amino acid sequence: CASSEGLANIQYF.

In its sample, this clone was seen once. The chain has TRBV7-2 and TRBJ2-7, with TRBD1 as a possible D gene (5 bases). V was clipped by 5 bases and J by 7 bases, with 18 bases between them. The length of the CDR3 is 14 residues. CDR1 and CDR2 (germline): SGHTA, FQGNSA. The DNA for the CDR3 is TGTGCCAGCAGCCTCCTAGGGGCTAGTGGTGAGCAGTACTTC. Translation: CASSLLGASGEQYF.

This clone has a single count. The chain has TRBV5-1 and TRBJ2-5, with a tentative D call TRBD1 (5 bases). The CDR3 consists of 15 residues. V was clipped by 4 bases and J by 1 base, with 14 bases between them. Germline values: CDR1 SGHRS, CDR2 YFSETQ. The CDR3 nucleotides read TGCGCCAGCAGCGGGGCCTCTCCGGGCCAAGAGACCCAGTACTTC. Translated, it gives CASSGASPGQETQYF.

The chain carries TRBV5-1 and TRBJ1-2; tentative D call: TRBD1 (5 bases). The V end lost 4 bases, the J end lost 4 bases, and 17 bases lay between the germline ends. From germline, CDR1 is SGHRS and CDR2 YFSETQ. There are 15 residues in the CDR3. CDR3 DNA sequence: TGCGCCAGCAGCCCCATGGGCCAAGGGACCTATGGCTACACCTTC. Its translation: CASSPMGQGTYGYTF.

The CDR3 loop is CASSRGALPNYGYTF. CDR3 bases: TGTGCCAGTAGCCGGGGGGCACTTCCTAACTATGGCTACACCTTC. The V gene is TRBV19, the J gene TRBJ1-2; D perhaps matches TRBD1 (6 bases). Germline CDR1 and CDR2: LNHDA and SQIVND (reference sequence). The CDR3 consists of 15 residues. With 6 bases removed from V and 0 bases from J, the gap between germline ends came to 14 bases.

The gene calls are TRBV18 and TRBJ2-2; D remains ambiguous. From germline, CDR1 is KGHSH and CDR2 LQKENI. V lost 5 bases, J lost 1 base, and 5 bases lay in between. The CDR3 is 13 amino acids. As DNA, the CDR3 is TGTGCCAGCTCAGAACAGAACACCGGGGAGCTGTTTTTT. This sequence encodes CASSEQNTGELFF.

V usage is TRBV4-3 and J usage is TRBJ2-2; D is unresolved. Deletions cut 0 bases from V and 2 bases from J, with 4 bases between. CDR1 and CDR2 from the germline V gene are LGHNA and YSLEER. This CDR3 is 14 amino acids long. The CDR3 DNA sequence: TGCGCCAGCAGCCAAGACAGAAACACCGGGGAGCTGTTTTTT. This sequence encodes CASSQDRNTGELFF.

In this sample, this clone turned up many times. This chain uses TRBV2 with TRBJ2-3; the match to TRBD2 covers 11 bases. Unmatched junction bases numbered 5, after V lost 6 bases and J lost 0 bases. The CDR3 consists of 16 residues. In germline, CDR1 is SNHLY, CDR2 FYNNEI. This CDR3 is CASSPTSGGSTDTQYF. The DNA of the CDR3 is TGTGCCAGCAGCCCTACTAGCGGGGGAAGCACAGATACGCAGTATTTT.

J is TRBJ1-3 and V is TRBV28, with D perhaps TRBD1 (6 bases). Per germline, CDR1 MDHEN and CDR2 SYDVKM. The CDR3 runs 15 residues. Trimming took off 2 bases at V and 2 bases at J, with 10 bases between the two ends. The CDR3 nucleotides read TGTGCCAGCAGTTTACCCCGGGACACTGGAAACACCATATATTTT. This sequence encodes CASSLPRDTGNTIYF.

V is TRBV4-1 and J is TRBJ1-2; 11 nucleotides match TRBD1. Trimming took 1 base from V and 8 from J; bases not matched to a gene: 12. Germline-derived CDR1 and CDR2 are MGHRA and YSYEKL. The CDR3 runs to 17 residues. The CDR3 sequence: CASSQGGLGQGARGYTF. CDR3 bases: TGCGCCAGCAGCCAAGGCGGGTTAGGACAGGGGGCCCGGGGCTACACCTTC.

The chain links TRBV4-1 to TRBJ1-4; no reliable D call. Trimming stripped 2 bases from V and 5 bases from J, with 9 bases between. Germline V gene data show CDR1 as MGHRA and CDR2 as YSYEKL. The CDR3 covers 14 residues. CDR3 residues: CASSQRSVNEKLFF. CDR3 nucleotide sequence: TGCGCCAGCAGCCAACGGAGTGTAAATGAAAAACTGTTTTTT.

The chain uses TRBV2 and TRBJ2-6; D remains unclear. The CDR3 totals 15 residues. The V end was cut by 11 bases, the J end by 0 bases, with 14 bases between. CDR1 is SNHLY and CDR2 is FYNNEI in the germline V gene. The CDR3 protein is CASRKGYSGANVLTF. Written as DNA, the CDR3 is TGTGCCTCCAGAAAAGGGTACTCTGGGGCCAACGTCCTGACTTTC. The full variable domain, its missing parts supplied by reference TRBV2 and TRBJ2-6, is EPEVTQTPSHQVTQMGQEVILRCVPISNHLYFYWYRQILGQKVEFLVSFYNNEISEKSEIFDDQFSVERPDGSNFTLKIRSTKLEDSAMYFCASRKGYSGANVLTFGAGSRLTVL.

This clone was detected once. The chain is built from TRBV18 and TRBJ2-2; 9 positions match TRBD1. Germline trimming cut 6 bases from V and 3 bases from J; bases unmatched to any gene: 5. This CDR3 has 15 residues. Looked up from germline, CDR1 is KGHSH and CDR2 is LQKENI. The CDR3 DNA is TGTGCCAGCTCGGAAGGACAGGGGCACACCGGGGAGCTGTTTTTT. Its protein is CASSEGQGHTGELFF.

CDR3 DNA sequence: TGTGCCAGCAACGATAGGGTTGAGCAGTTCTTC. Translating gives CASNDRVEQFF. The chain links TRBV6-1 to TRBJ2-1; no clear D gene. With 7 bases removed from V and 9 bases from J, the gap between germline ends came to 10 bases. CDR1 is MNHNS and CDR2 is SASEGT in the germline V gene. This CDR3 comprises 11 residues.

This rearrangement joins TRBV21-1 to TRBJ2-1; TRBD2 is taken as the D call from the table, unchecked against the DNA. TRBV21-1 is an annotated pseudogene. The CDR3 contains 20 residues. Written as DNA, the CDR3 is TGTGCCAGCAGCAAAACTCAAGAGCCTAGCGGGCAGAGCTCCTACAATGAGCAGTTCTTC. This translates into CASSKTQEPSGQSSYNEQFF.

The rearrangement uses TRBV27 and TRBJ1-5, with D perhaps matching TRBD1 (5 bases). CDR1 is MNHEY, CDR2 SMNVEV, per germline (reference sequence). This CDR3 is built from 14 residues. V was pared by 6 bases and J by 4 bases, with 13 bases between. The CDR3 DNA reads as TGTGCCAGCAGGGTGGCGGGGGGAAATCAGCCCCAGCATTTT. Amino acid sequence: CASRVAGGNQPQHF.